Shown below are 28 T cell receptor beta chains from a single sample sequenced in a study of cytomegalovirus exposure and HLA in healthy donors. PCR was performed using 60 Vbeta and 13 Jbeta primers. Generated by immunoSEQ multiplex PCR, the TCRdb table keeps only in-frame clones and is missing some. The repertoire has around 200,000 clones, over 60% of them found once; the top ten carry about 2.5%. Sequencing input: PBMCs. The receptors were sampled from a woman between 50 and 59 years old in good health and CMV-seronegative.

CDR3 DNA sequence: TGTGCCAGCAGCCAAGTTTTGGGGCAAGGCACCGGGGAGCTGTTTTTT. It codes for CASSQVLGQGTGELFF. The rearrangement uses TRBV14 and TRBJ2-2, with a tentative D call TRBD1 (5 bases). The V and J ends lost 1 base and 4 bases respectively, with 13 bases between them. Germline assignment: CDR1 SGHDN and CDR2 FVKESK. CDR3 length equals 16 residues.

The V gene is TRBV9, the J gene TRBJ2-2; TRBD2 matches at 7 bases. Germline trimming cut 4 bases from V and 4 bases from J; bases unmatched to any gene: 10. The CDR3 covers 16 residues. From germline, CDR1 is SGDLS and CDR2 YYNGEE. The CDR3 sequence is CASSLESGAFTGELFF. The DNA for the CDR3 is TGTGCCAGCAGCCTAGAAAGCGGGGCGTTCACCGGGGAGCTGTTTTTT.

The CDR3 DNA reads as TGTGCCAGCAGCCCGGACAGGGGTTCGTCGGAGACCCAGTACTTC. Amino acids: CASSPDRGSSETQYF. The V gene is TRBV7-2, the J gene TRBJ2-5; 9 nucleotides line up with TRBD1. Germline lookup yields CDR1 SGHTA and CDR2 FQGNSA. Trimming cost V 5 bases and J 5 bases; bases outside gene matches: 9. The CDR3 contains 15 residues.

The chain employs TRBV28 and TRBJ2-7, with 12 bases that match TRBD2. Germline-derived CDR1 and CDR2 are MDHEN and SYDVKM. The CDR3 runs 14 residues. After removal of 5 bases from V and 7 bases from J, the junction contained 6 bases not matched to a gene. The CDR3 here is CASSLAGGPWEQYF. CDR3 nucleotide sequence: TGTGCCAGCAGTCTAGCGGGAGGGCCATGGGAGCAGTACTTC.

The chain is built from TRBV28 and TRBJ1-2, with unresolved D. The CDR3 has 16 amino acids. In germline, CDR1 is MDHEN, CDR2 SYDVKM. Deletions cut 5 bases from V and 4 bases from J, with 20 bases between. CDR3 amino acids: CASSPPQTVSGYGYTF. The CDR3 coding sequence is TGTGCCAGCAGTCCCCCCCAAACAGTGAGTGGCTATGGCTACACCTTC.

J is TRBJ1-2 and V is TRBV7-2; D gene ambiguous. CDR1 and CDR2 from the germline V gene are SGHTA and FQGNSA. This CDR3 has 13 amino acids. V lost 2 bases and J 6 bases, leaving 10 bases between the germline ends. The chain's CDR3 is CASSLFQRNGYTF. The CDR3 nucleotides read TGTGCCAGCAGCTTATTCCAGCGTAATGGCTACACCTTC.

V is TRBV9 and J is TRBJ1-3; tentatively, D is TRBD1 (5 bases). The V end lost 4 bases, the J end lost 3 bases, and 11 bases lay between the germline ends. Germline CDR1 SGDLS, CDR2 YYNGEE. This CDR3 spans 14 amino acids. As DNA, the CDR3 is TGTGCCAGCAGCTCCGGGGGGGGTGGAAACACCATATATTTT. It is translated as CASSSGGGGNTIYF.

This rearrangement joins TRBV5-8 to TRBJ1-2, with 7 bases identical to TRBD1. The germline CDR1 and CDR2 sequences are SGHTS and YDEGEE. The CDR3 loop spans 18 amino acids. The V gene end was trimmed by 0 bases and the J gene end by 4 bases; junction bases not matched to a gene: 15. The CDR3 region has the DNA TGTGCCAGCAGCTTGGCCCAAGCCGGGACAGCGTTCTTCTATGGCTACACCTTC. It encodes CASSLAQAGTAFFYGYTF.

This rearrangement joins TRBV6-5 to TRBJ2-5; tentative D call: TRBD2 (6 bases). The CDR3 runs 15 residues. Germline CDR1 MNHEY, CDR2 SVGAGI. V lost 6 bases and J lost 3, with 17 bases in between. Written as DNA, the CDR3 is TGTGCCAGCAGCCTATCGGGACTGAATAAAGAGACCCAGTACTTC. Translated, it gives CASSLSGLNKETQYF.

The J gene is TRBJ2-1, the V gene TRBV11-2, with 11 bases aligning to TRBD2. Germline CDR1 is SGHAT and CDR2 is FQNNGV. V lost 1 base, J lost 5 bases, and 1 base stayed unmatched. The CDR3 is 15 amino acids. DNA for the CDR3: TGTGCCAGCAGCTTAGCTAGCGGGGGGAACAATGAGCAGTTCTTC. Translation gives CASSLASGGNNEQFF. Together with reference TRBV11-2 and TRBJ2-1, the CDR3 gives the full variable domain: EAGVAQSPRYKIIEKRQSVAFWCNPISGHATLYWYQQILGQGPKLLIQFQNNGVVDDSQLPKDRFSAERLKGVDSTLKIQPAKLEDSAVYLCASSLASGGNNEQFFGPGTRLTVL.

The chain employs TRBV28 and TRBJ2-2; TRBD1 agrees at 7 bases. CDR1 is MDHEN, CDR2 SYDVKM, per germline. The CDR3 runs 16 residues. The V and J ends lost 6 bases and 1 base, in that order; junction bases with no gene match: 8. CDR3 in amino acids: CASSLSRGMNTGELFF. The DNA for the CDR3 is TGTGCCAGCAGCCTCTCCAGGGGGATGAACACCGGGGAGCTGTTTTTT.

The chain couples TRBV21-1 to TRBJ1-6; the table gives TRBD1 as D, unverified against the DNA. TRBV21-1 is reported as a pseudogene. The CDR3 spans 18 residues. The CDR3 region is CASSKGGSQSSYNSPLHF. The CDR3 DNA sequence: TGTGCCAGCAGCAAAGGGGGCAGCCAAAGCTCCTATAATTCACCCCTCCACTTT.

The table lists this clone with a count of one. V is TRBV6-5 and J is TRBJ2-7; TRBD1 matches at 7 bases. Germline CDR1 MNHEY, CDR2 SVGAGI. V trimming: 6 bases; J trimming: 3 bases; junction bases outside the gene matches: 5. This CDR3 region has 13 residues. The CDR3 loop reads CASSQGQNYEQYF. The CDR3 region has the DNA TGTGCCAGCAGCCAGGGACAGAACTACGAGCAGTACTTC.

The rearrangement links TRBV7-9 to TRBJ2-5; TRBD1 matches at 7 bases. CDR3 length: 14 amino acids. Germline V gene lookup returns CDR1 SEHNR and CDR2 FQNEAQ (reference sequence). Losses at the gene ends were 4 bases for V and 5 bases for J; bases not matched to a gene: 7. For the CDR3, the DNA is TGTGCCAGCAGCTCGGACAGGATGGGGGAGACCCAGTACTTC. This codes for CASSSDRMGETQYF.

This chain connects TRBV27 to TRBJ1-1, with 10 bases aligning to TRBD1. Germline-derived CDR1 and CDR2 are MNHEY and SMNVEV (reference sequence). V shed 5 bases and J 4 bases; nucleotides not matched to a gene: 4. The CDR3 loop spans 14 amino acids. The CDR3 loop reads CASSPRDRGTEAFF. In DNA, the CDR3 is TGTGCCAGCAGTCCAAGGGACAGGGGCACTGAAGCTTTCTTT.

The chain carries TRBV30 and TRBJ2-2; D is possibly TRBD1 (6 bases). The CDR3 contains 13 residues. CDR1 and CDR2 (germline): GTSNPN, SVGIG (reference sequence). V was clipped by 3 bases and J by 6 bases, with 11 bases between them. CDR3 protein: CAWSRQVAGELFF. The CDR3 DNA is TGTGCCTGGAGCAGACAGGTGGCCGGGGAGCTGTTTTTT.

This clone was seen once. The chain joins TRBV19 to TRBJ1-3; TRBD1 matches at 7 bases. This CDR3 has 12 amino acids. Germline V CDR1 and CDR2: LNHDA, SQIVND (reference sequence). The ends lost 11 bases at V and 2 bases at J; junction bases unmatched: 3. The CDR3 region has the DNA TGTGCCGCGGGGACAGCTGGAAACACCATATATTTT. This gives the protein CAAGTAGNTIYF.

This clone was counted a few times. The rearrangement uses TRBV6-6 and TRBJ2-3, with D maybe TRBD1 (6 bases). This CDR3 has 15 amino acids. V gave up 2 bases and J gave up 2 bases, with 11 bases separating them. Germline lookup yields CDR1 MNHNY and CDR2 SVGAGI (reference sequence). CDR3 sequence reads: CASSYRQGHTDTQYF. The CDR3 DNA reads TGTGCCAGCAGTTACAGGCAGGGACACACAGATACGCAGTATTTT.

The chain joins TRBV5-1 to TRBJ2-1; 7 bases fit TRBD1. V lost 3 bases and J lost 4; bases outside the gene matches: 7. CDR3 length equals 15 residues. The V gene's germline CDR1 is SGHRS and CDR2 YFSETQ. The CDR3 loop is CASSSSGQSYNEQFF. The CDR3 region has the DNA TGCGCCAGCAGCTCCTCGGGACAGAGTTACAATGAGCAGTTCTTC. Supplemented by reference TRBV5-1 and TRBJ2-1, the full variable domain reads KAGVTQTPRYLIKTRGQQVTLSCSPISGHRSVSWYQQTPGQGLQFLFEYFSETQRNKGNFPGRFSGRQFSNSRSEMNVSTLELGDSALYLCASSSSGQSYNEQFFGPGTRLTVL.

The chain combines TRBV9 with TRBJ2-1; 7 nucleotides agree with TRBD2. The germline gives CDR1 SGDLS, CDR2 YYNGEE. J gave up 1 base and V 4 bases, and 8 bases lay outside the gene matches. This CDR3 region has 16 residues. CDR3 sequence reads: CASSPRGDPSYNEQFF. CDR3 in DNA: TGTGCCAGCAGCCCCCGGGGGGACCCTTCCTACAATGAGCAGTTCTTC. Combining the CDR3 with reference TRBV9 and TRBJ2-1 gives the whole variable domain DSGVTQTPKHLITATGQRVTLRCSPRSGDLSVYWYQQSLDQGLQFLIQYYNGEERAKGNILERFSAQQFPDLHSELNLSSLELGDSALYFCASSPRGDPSYNEQFFGPGTRLTVL.

Concerning this clone itself: The identical CDR3 is also encoded by other nucleotide sequences in the sample. The chain links TRBV7-8 to TRBJ1-5; D is possibly TRBD1 (5 bases). The germline CDR1 and CDR2 sequences are SGHVS and FQNEAQ. The V end lost 4 bases, the J end lost 0 bases, and 10 bases lay between the germline ends. CDR3 length: 15 amino acids. This CDR3 reads CASSSGGLSNQPQHF. As DNA, the CDR3 is TGTGCCAGCAGCTCGGGGGGTCTTAGCAATCAGCCCCAGCATTTT.

The J gene is TRBJ2-7, the V gene TRBV28; 9 bases align to TRBD1. J lost 6 bases, V lost 4 bases, and 10 bases had no gene match. From germline, CDR1 is MDHEN and CDR2 SYDVKM. The CDR3 runs to 15 residues. The DNA for the CDR3 is TGTGCCAGCAGTTCACCGGGACAGGGCGGTGGCGAGCAGTACTTC. It yields the protein CASSSPGQGGGEQYF.

The chain employs TRBV6-1 and TRBJ2-3; 9 bases match TRBD2. V dropped 3 bases and J dropped 4; count of bases not matched to a gene: 8. This CDR3 contains 16 residues. From germline, CDR1 is MNHNS and CDR2 SASEGT. Here the CDR3 reads CASSDLSGGFADTQYF. The CDR3 DNA reads as TGTGCCAGCAGTGACCTGAGCGGGGGGTTCGCAGATACGCAGTATTTT.

This chain uses TRBV5-1 with TRBJ2-2, with TRBD2 identical over 7 bases. The CDR3 covers 12 residues. Germline CDR1 and CDR2: SGHRS and YFSETQ. Trimming at V came to 9 bases and at J to 6 bases, leaving 5 bases not matched to a gene. CDR3 sequence reads: CATREGPGELFF. The CDR3 nucleotides are TGCGCCACCAGGGAGGGTCCCGGGGAGCTGTTTTTT. The whole variable domain, filled in from reference TRBV5-1 and TRBJ2-2, reads KAGVTQTPRYLIKTRGQQVTLSCSPISGHRSVSWYQQTPGQGLQFLFEYFSETQRNKGNFPGRFSGRQFSNSRSEMNVSTLELGDSALYLCATREGPGELFFGEGSRLTVL.

The V gene is TRBV5-8, the J gene TRBJ1-5; possibly TRBD1 for D (5 bases). This CDR3 comprises 14 residues. Trimming cost V 0 bases and J 7 bases, with 11 bases left between them. Looked up from germline, CDR1 is SGHTS and CDR2 is YDEGEE. As DNA, the CDR3 is TGTGCCAGCAGCTTGGTAGGGGTGAACCAGCCCCAGCATTTT. Amino acids: CASSLVGVNQPQHF.

V usage is TRBV6-5 and J usage is TRBJ2-7; TRBD1 matches at 12 bases. Germline V gene lookup returns CDR1 MNHEY and CDR2 SVGAGI. V gave up 3 bases and J gave up 5 bases; unmatched junction bases: 8. This CDR3 comprises 16 residues. The CDR3 DNA reads as TGTGCCAGCAGTTATTCCCCCGGGACAGGGGGCAACGAGCAGTACTTC. This gives the protein CASSYSPGTGGNEQYF.

This clone has a single count. This chain links TRBV18 with TRBJ2-7, with D perhaps matching TRBD1 (6 bases). CDR1 is KGHSH, CDR2 LQKENI, per germline. Trimming took 5 bases from V and 5 from J, leaving 10 bases between them. CDR3 length equals 12 residues. CDR3 DNA: TGTGCCAGCTCATTCAGGGGAGACGAGCAGTACTTC. Protein product: CASSFRGDEQYF.

V and J are TRBV9 and TRBJ2-1, with 8 bases matching TRBD2. Germline loops: CDR1 SGDLS, CDR2 YYNGEE. J was trimmed by 10 bases and V by 4 bases; bases with no gene match: 13. This CDR3 is built from 15 residues. CDR3 residues: CASSSRVAGPWEQFF. CDR3 nucleotides: TGTGCCAGCAGCTCCCGGGTAGCGGGGCCGTGGGAGCAGTTCTTC.